Each of the 11 T cell receptor beta chains below was sequenced from the same sample in a study of cytomegalovirus exposure and HLA in healthy donors. The PCR was carried out with 60 Vbeta primers and 13 Jbeta primers. This table comes from immunoSEQ multiplex PCR, and its TCRdb copy is limited to in-frame clones, with some not included. The sample has 75,000 to 100,000 clones; about four fifths are singletons. The material sequenced was PBMCs. The origin of the receptors is a man aged 35 to 55 in good health and CMV-seropositive.

This clone is categorized as medium-sized. V and J are TRBV6-4 and TRBJ2-3; 10 bases fit TRBD2. Germline assignment: CDR1 MRHNA and CDR2 SNTAGT. The CDR3 is 15 residues long. V lost 5 bases, J lost 6 bases, and 8 bases stayed unmatched. CDR3 bases: TGTGCCAGCAGTTTTGGGAGCGGGAGGGCCGATACGCAGTATTTT. Protein sequence: CASSFGSGRADTQYF.

The V and J genes are TRBV28 and TRBJ2-7; 7 bases are a match to TRBD2. The CDR3 is made up of 14 amino acids. Trimming took 7 bases from V and 1 from J; bases not matched to a gene: 7. Germline CDR1 MDHEN, CDR2 SYDVKM. The CDR3 region has the DNA TGTGCCAGCACCCCCCCGGGAGGTTCCTACGAGCAGTACTTC. Protein: CASTPPGGSYEQYF.

This clone was counted a single time. This chain links TRBV11-2 with TRBJ2-2; no reliable D call. Trimming left V 8 bases short and J 2 bases short, with 9 bases between. The CDR3 contains 13 residues. The germline V gene has CDR1 SGHAT and CDR2 FQNNGV. CDR3 amino acids: CASDRVNTGELFF. The DNA of the CDR3 is TGTGCCAGCGATCGGGTCAACACCGGGGAGCTGTTTTTT.

Remarks on this clone: Its ends do not fully match the called genes, so a read error is possible. This rearrangement joins TRBV7-9 to TRBJ2-5, with no clear D. Germline CDR1 is SEHNR and CDR2 is FQNEAQ (reference sequence). This CDR3 region has 11 residues. The CDR3 here is CSSRYQETQYF. The CDR3 DNA reads TGTTCCAGCCGGTACCAAGAGACCCAGTACTTC.

About this clone itself: Sequence at one end of the junction differs from germline and may be a read error. The genes are TRBV7-2 and TRBJ1-2, with D tentatively TRBD1 (5 bases). CDR1 and CDR2 from the germline V gene are SGHTA and FQGNSA. This CDR3 spans 13 amino acids. The CDR3 DNA sequence: TGTGCCAGCAGCTTATCGGACACGTATGGCCACACCTTC. The encoded protein is CASSLSDTYGHTF.

A remark on this clone: A junction boundary mismatches the germline segment, possibly from a read error. The chain carries TRBV9 and TRBJ2-5; D is unclear. The V gene's germline CDR1 is SGDLS and CDR2 YYNGEE. There are 11 residues in the CDR3. CDR3: CASSLGEIQYF. CDR3 DNA sequence: TGTGCCAGCAGCCTTGGAGAGATCCAGTACTTC.

This clone turned up a few times. The chain employs TRBV5-1 and TRBJ1-4; TRBD1 aligns across 7 bases. After removal of 0 bases from V and 0 bases from J, the junction contained 11 bases not matched to a gene. The CDR3 covers 19 residues. Germline assignment: CDR1 SGHRS and CDR2 YFSETQ. Here the CDR3 DNA reads TGCGCCAGCAGCTTGGCCGGGAGGGGGCTTGTTGCAACTAATGAAAAACTGTTTTTT. Its translation is CASSLAGRGLVATNEKLFF.

This chain connects TRBV7-6 to TRBJ1-6; the match to TRBD1 covers 7 bases. CDR3 size: 18 residues. The V segment lost 2 bases and the J segment 8 bases; nucleotides outside the gene matches: 15. Germline loops: CDR1 SGHVS, CDR2 FNYEAQ. As DNA, the CDR3 is TGTGCCAGCAGCTTAAAACATCAATCTTACAGGGGTTATTCACCCCTCCACTTT. Protein product: CASSLKHQSYRGYSPLHF. The whole variable domain, remainder taken from reference TRBV7-6 and TRBJ1-6, is GAGVSQSPRYKVTKRGQDVALRCDPISGHVSLYWYRQALGQGPEFLTYFNYEAQQDKSGLPNDRFSAERPEGSISTLTIQRTEQRDSAMYRCASSLKHQSYRGYSPLHFGNGTRLTVT.

The chain links TRBV5-1 to TRBJ2-6; TRBD2 might be the D (6 bases). V was pared by 0 bases and J by 4 bases, with 17 bases between. Germline V lookup: CDR1 SGHRS, CDR2 YFSETQ. The CDR3 is 18 residues long. The CDR3: CASSLGRGLVAGANVLTF. CDR3 coding DNA: TGCGCCAGCAGCTTGGGGCGGGGATTGGTAGCCGGGGCCAACGTCCTGACTTTC. Based on the CDR3 plus reference TRBV5-1 and TRBJ2-6, the full variable domain is KAGVTQTPRYLIKTRGQQVTLSCSPISGHRSVSWYQQTPGQGLQFLFEYFSETQRNKGNFPGRFSGRQFSNSRSEMNVSTLELGDSALYLCASSLGRGLVAGANVLTFGAGSRLTVL.

V usage is TRBV28 and J usage is TRBJ1-2; 7 nucleotides match TRBD1. Looked up from germline, CDR1 is MDHEN and CDR2 is SYDVKM. The CDR3 sequence is 12 residues long. J lost 8 bases, V lost 6 bases, and 6 bases had no gene match. The CDR3 nucleotides read TGTGCCAGCAGCACCGGGACAGACGGCTACACCTTC. This translates into CASSTGTDGYTF.

This clone was detected only once. The rearrangement joins TRBV19 to TRBJ2-6; 12 positions agree with TRBD1. The CDR3 extends over 18 amino acids. Losses at the gene ends were 3 bases for V and 4 bases for J; bases not matched to a gene: 7. Germline CDR1 is LNHDA and CDR2 is SQIVND (reference sequence). CDR3 coding DNA: TGTGCCAGTAGTATGGGGGACAGGGGGCTGTCAGGGGCCAACGTCCTGACTTTC. This encodes CASSMGDRGLSGANVLTF. The full variable domain, rest sourced from reference TRBV19 and TRBJ2-6, is DGGITQSPKYLFRKEGQNVTLSCEQNLNHDAMYWYRQDPGQGLRLIYYSQIVNDFQKGDIAEGYSVSREKKESFPLTVTSAQKNPTAFYLCASSMGDRGLSGANVLTFGAGSRLTVL.